This record concerns one T cell receptor beta chain sequence. Its target is unknown. The data stem from a study of T cell responses to AZD1222 COVID-19 vaccine. Study outcomes and limitations: Only a handful of AZD1222 recipients were seropositive at baseline.

This table comes from immunoSEQ multiplex PCR, and its TCRdb copy is limited to in-frame clones, with some not included. This table has 100,000 to 120,000 clones, roughly 90% appearing once. Second-dose recipients at about 4 or about 12 weeks were treated as one pooled group. This CDR3 has 15 amino acids. Germline V CDR1 and CDR2: MNHEY, SMNVEV (reference sequence). V gave up 2 bases and J gave up 1 base, with 11 bases separating them. The specimen was peripheral blood, collected 28 days after the second AZD1222 dose. This TCR derives from an adult who received the AZD1222 COVID-19 vaccine. V is TRBV27 and J is TRBJ2-5, with D unresolved. CDR3 coding DNA: TGTGCCAGCAGTTTAGTGTCATGGGGCCAAGAGACCCAGTACTTC. Its protein product is CASSLVSWGQETQYF.